These 15 T cell receptor beta chains share one sample of origin, sequenced in a study of T cell clonality in common variable immunodeficiency. Profiled with immunoSEQ multiplex PCR; TCRdb holds only in-frame clones, not every one. This repertoire holds more than 55,000 clones, and none appear only once. The source material was peripheral blood mononuclear cells. These receptors originate from a person aged 18 to 70 in good health.

This clone showed up many times. The CDR3 is cut off 3 residues early in the read; its end comes from the germline J gene. The V gene is TRBV20-1, the J gene TRBJ2-3; TRBD2 aligns across 7 bases. V shed 7 bases and J 4 bases; nucleotides not matched to a gene: 5. This CDR3 comprises 12 residues. The V gene's germline CDR1 is DFQATT and CDR2 SNEGSKA (reference sequence). The DNA read from the CDR3 is TGCAGTGGTGGGAGGGACTCAGATACG. It encodes CSGGRDSDT. The full CDR3 protein is CSGGRDSDTQYF.

This clone was recorded many times. Read data end 3 residues before the CDR3 end; the end is taken from the germline J gene. The chain uses TRBV5-1 and TRBJ2-1; D may be TRBD2 (5 bases). CDR1 and CDR2 from the germline V gene are SGHRS and YFSETQ. The length of the CDR3 is 14 residues. Trimming left V 4 bases short and J 3 bases short, with 11 bases between. This CDR3 is CASSPSIFYNEQFF. The CDR3 DNA, read in part, is TGCGCCAGCAGCCCTAGCATATTCTACAATGAG.

This clone has at least ten counts. The read is 3 residues too short to cover the CDR3 end, so that end is filled in from the germline J gene. The chain has TRBV10-2 and TRBJ1-5; 8 bases agree with TRBD1. The CDR3 length is 13 residues. The V segment lost 5 bases and the J segment 7 bases; nucleotides outside the gene matches: 4. Germline V lookup: CDR1 WSHSY, CDR2 SAAADI. CDR3 protein: CASSKGQGQPQHF. The DNA read from the CDR3 is TGCGCCAGCAGTAAAGGACAGGGACAGCCC.

This clone was detected many times. The read gets to within 3 residues of the CDR3 end, and the germline J gene fills in the rest. The chain combines TRBV7-9 with TRBJ2-3; 10 bases are a match to TRBD2. From germline, CDR1 is SEHNR and CDR2 FQNEAQ (reference sequence). The V and J ends lost 5 bases and 4 bases, in that order; junction bases with no gene match: 6. This CDR3 spans 15 amino acids. CDR3 in amino acids: CASSPLAGVPDTQYF. The DNA read from the CDR3 is TGTGCCAGCAGCCCTCTAGCGGGAGTCCCAGATACG.

The table lists this clone with many counts. The observed sequence ends 3 residues before the CDR3 terminus, with the missing tail filled in from the germline J gene. The V and J genes are TRBV18 and TRBJ1-1; D gene ambiguous. This CDR3 region has 9 residues. CDR1 and CDR2 (germline): KGHSH, LQKENI. The CDR3 here is CASSLPAFF. CDR3 bases read: TGTGCCAGCTCACTCCCT.

This clone occurred many times. The sequence runs out 3 residues before the end of the CDR3; the remainder is reconstructed from the germline J gene. The chain has TRBV10-3 and TRBJ1-6; a possible D gene is TRBD1 (6 bases). The CDR3 spans 16 residues. V lost 5 bases and J lost 6, with 17 bases in between. Germline V CDR1 and CDR2: ENHRY, SYGVKD. The CDR3 DNA, read in part, is TGTGCCATCAGTTCCGGACAGACCGCGGTTAATTCACCC. Amino acid sequence: CAISSGQTAVNSP. The CDR3 reads in full as CAISSGQTAVNSPLHF.

This clone was counted at least ten times. At one end, the junction sequence differs from germline, possibly due to a read error. The sequence runs out 3 residues before the end of the CDR3; the remainder is reconstructed from the germline J gene. The chain recombines TRBV7-7 with TRBJ2-1; D call uncertain. The CDR3 extends over 13 amino acids. Germline CDR1 and CDR2: SSHAT and FNYEAQ (reference sequence). The CDR3 protein is CASSPALNNEQFF. CDR3 bases read: TGTGCTAGCAGCCCCGCACTAAACAATGAG.

This clone was counted many times. The read terminates 3 residues before the CDR3 end, so the remaining end is supplied by the germline J gene. The chain links TRBV11-3 to TRBJ2-2; maybe TRBD1 (6 bases). Trimming cost V 5 bases and J 6 bases, with 7 bases left between them. This CDR3 spans 12 amino acids. Germline V gene lookup returns CDR1 SGHNT and CDR2 YENEEA. The CDR3 is CASSHRAGELFF. The CDR3 bases that were read are TGTGCCAGCAGCCACAGGGCCGGGGAG.

This clone has ten or more counts. The CDR3 sequence is CASSLVSGRQNTEAFF. The part of the CDR3 DNA that was read is TGCGCCAGCAGCTTGGTTTCAGGGCGCCAGAACACTGAA. The rearrangement links TRBV5-1 to TRBJ1-1; D perhaps matches TRBD1 (5 bases). The read terminates 3 residues before the CDR3 end, so the remaining end is supplied by the germline J gene. The germline gives CDR1 SGHRS, CDR2 YFSETQ. There are 16 residues in the CDR3. Trimming took 0 bases from V and 1 from J, leaving 13 bases between them.

This clone was seen ten or more times. Here the CDR3 reads CASSLGQGTGANVLTF. CDR3 DNA, as far as it was read: TGTGCCAGCAGTTTGGGACAGGGTACCGGGGCCAACGTC. This chain connects TRBV28 to TRBJ2-6; 9 nucleotides line up with TRBD1. The read ends 3 residues shy of where the CDR3 ends; the end is completed using the germline J gene. The CDR3 totals 16 residues. J lost 4 bases, V lost 3 bases, and 4 bases had no gene match. CDR1 and CDR2 from the germline V gene are MDHEN and SYDVKM.

This clone was seen a handful of times. Sequencing ends 3 residues short of the CDR3 end; the germline J gene provides the rest. The rearrangement joins TRBV5-6 to TRBJ2-7; 8 bases align to TRBD1. There are 15 residues in the CDR3. V lost 3 bases and J lost 5; bases outside the gene matches: 10. The V gene's germline CDR1 is SGHDT and CDR2 YYEEEE. Incomplete CDR3 DNA: TGTGCCAGCAGCTCGCCGACGACAGGGGCTCACGAG. This encodes CASSSPTTGAHE. The full CDR3 protein is CASSSPTTGAHEQYF.

This clone was recorded many times. The CDR3 end is not reached by the read, which stops 3 residues before it; the germline J gene fills it in. V and J are TRBV7-6 and TRBJ1-5; TRBD1 agrees at 7 bases. The CDR3 loop spans 16 amino acids. V lost 3 bases, J lost 4 bases, and 9 bases stayed unmatched. Germline CDR1 SGHVS, CDR2 FNYEAQ. CDR3 DNA, as far as it was read: TGTGCCAGCAGCTTGGGACAGCCGGGGTTGAATCAGCCC. Its protein product is CASSLGQPGLNQP. The whole CDR3 reads CASSLGQPGLNQPQHF.

This clone was seen at least ten times. The read ends 3 residues before the CDR3 terminus; that terminus is restored from the germline J gene. The chain employs TRBV4-2 and TRBJ2-3; D is undetermined. V was shortened by 1 base and J by 6 bases, with 5 bases between the two germline ends. The length of the CDR3 is 12 residues. In germline, CDR1 is LGHNA, CDR2 YNFKEQ. CDR3 loop: CASSQGRDTQYF. The part of the CDR3 DNA that was read is TGTGCCAGCAGCCAAGGTCGGGATACG.

This clone has a count of ten or more. The DNA ends 3 residues before the CDR3 does, and the rest of the CDR3 is filled in from the germline J gene. The V gene is TRBV4-1, the J gene TRBJ2-5, with 8 bases identical to TRBD2. Trimming removed 8 bases from V and 4 bases from J; junction bases left unmatched: 12. Germline values: CDR1 MGHRA, CDR2 YSYEKL. CDR3 length: 15 amino acids. The sequenced part of the CDR3 DNA is TGCGCCAGCGCAGGGACGACTAGCGAAGGAGAGACC. It codes for CASAGTTSEGET. The whole CDR3 protein reads CASAGTTSEGETQYF.

This clone was seen ten or more times. The CDR3 end lies 3 residues beyond the end of the read and is filled in from the germline J gene. This chain uses TRBV7-2 with TRBJ2-7; D is ambiguous. Trimming shortened V by 7 bases and J by 0 bases, and 16 bases separated the two germline ends. Germline V gene lookup returns CDR1 SGHTA and CDR2 FQGNSA. This CDR3 is 15 amino acids long. CDR3 DNA (partial): TGTGCCAGCACCTTCCAGAGCGCTAGCTCCTACGAG. This codes for CASTFQSASSYE. The CDR3 as a whole reads CASTFQSASSYEQYF.